These 17 T cell receptor beta chains share one sample of origin, sequenced in a study of technical replicates of blood from a few donors. TCRdb's copy holds only in-frame clones and misses some; the assay was immunoSEQ multiplex PCR. The sample lists about 75,000 clones, approximately 96% occurring once. The sample taken for sequencing was T cells isolated from PBMCs. These receptors all come from a human donor in good health.

V gene TRBV28 combines with J gene TRBJ1-4, with 7 bases lining up with TRBD1. The junction had 13 bases not matched to a gene; V was cut back by 7 bases and J by 8 bases. Germline loops: CDR1 MDHEN, CDR2 SYDVKM. CDR3 length equals 15 residues. This chain's CDR3 is CASNPRTGSIEKLFF. The CDR3 nucleotides are TGTGCCAGCAATCCGCGGACAGGATCGATCGAAAAACTGTTTTTT.

The chain employs TRBV4-2 and TRBJ2-1; no clear D gene. The CDR3 has 14 residues. CDR1 and CDR2 (germline): LGHNA, YNFKEQ. Deletions cut 1 base from V and 8 bases from J, with 12 bases between. CDR3 protein: CASSQGRSVDEQFF. The DNA for the CDR3 is TGTGCCAGCAGCCAAGGACGGAGTGTCGATGAGCAGTTCTTC.

J is TRBJ1-4 and V is TRBV7-9; TRBD1 matches 10 bases. Germline V gene sequence: CDR1 SEHNR, CDR2 FQNEAQ (reference sequence). J lost 7 bases, V lost 5 bases, and 7 bases had no gene match. CDR3 size: 15 residues. For the CDR3, the DNA is TGTGCCAGCAGCCCGAGCCGGGACAGGGGTGAAAAACTGTTTTTT. Encoded protein: CASSPSRDRGEKLFF.

Of note for this clone: Other DNA variants within this sample encode the same CDR3. V usage is TRBV5-4 and J usage is TRBJ1-1; TRBD1 aligns across 7 bases. Losses at the gene ends were 2 bases for V and 4 bases for J; bases not matched to a gene: 5. The germline V gene encodes CDR1 SGHNT and CDR2 YYREEE (reference sequence). This CDR3 region has 14 residues. The DNA for the CDR3 is TGTGCCAGCAGCTTAGGGGGCGGAATCACTGAAGCTTTCTTT. Protein sequence: CASSLGGGITEAFF.

V is TRBV5-1 and J is TRBJ2-7, with 9 bases fitting TRBD2. The germline V gene encodes CDR1 SGHRS and CDR2 YFSETQ. V lost 0 bases, J lost 7 bases, and 17 bases stayed unmatched. The CDR3 contains 18 residues. As DNA, the CDR3 is TGCGCCAGCAGCTTGGCAGCGGGGGGCCCCATGGACTCTAGGGAGCAGTACTTC. This codes for CASSLAAGGPMDSREQYF.

The chain uses TRBV10-2 and TRBJ2-1; 10 bases agree with TRBD2. The germline V gene has CDR1 WSHSY and CDR2 SAAADI. The CDR3 is made up of 15 amino acids. V was pared by 2 bases and J by 4 bases, with 2 bases of the junction left unmatched. This CDR3 is CASSELAGAYNEQFF. The CDR3 DNA follows: TGCGCCAGCAGTGAGCTAGCGGGAGCGTACAATGAGCAGTTCTTC.

This clone appeared once. CDR3 nucleotide sequence: TGTGCCAGCAGCTTCAATAGCGGGAGGACCTACGAGCAGTACTTC. This sequence encodes CASSFNSGRTYEQYF. The chain links TRBV7-8 to TRBJ2-7; 10 positions agree with TRBD2. The CDR3 contains 15 residues. Germline V gene sequence: CDR1 SGHVS, CDR2 FQNEAQ. Trimming cost V 3 bases and J 2 bases; bases outside gene matches: 4.

The chain combines TRBV2 with TRBJ1-2, with 10 bases aligning to TRBD1. The germline V gene has CDR1 SNHLY and CDR2 FYNNEI. The junction had 8 bases not matched to a gene; V was cut back by 6 bases and J by 4 bases. The CDR3 has 15 residues. The CDR3 here is CASSVGTGDLYGYTF. The CDR3 region has the DNA TGTGCCAGCAGCGTCGGGACAGGGGACCTCTATGGCTACACCTTC.

The chain carries TRBV30 and TRBJ1-5; 9 bases align to TRBD1. The germline V gene encodes CDR1 GTSNPN and CDR2 SVGIG (reference sequence). After removal of 3 bases from V and 4 bases from J, the junction contained 10 bases not matched to a gene. CDR3 length: 16 amino acids. Here the CDR3 DNA reads TGTGCCTGGAGCCCCCTGGGGACAGGGAAAAATCAGCCCCAGCATTTT. Translation: CAWSPLGTGKNQPQHF.

On this clone itself: The sample holds other DNA sequences that translate to the same CDR3. This chain uses TRBV14 with TRBJ1-2; D is uncertain. V was pared by 4 bases and J by 4 bases, with 10 bases between. The length of the CDR3 is 13 residues. The germline gives CDR1 SGHDN, CDR2 FVKESK. CDR3 DNA sequence: TGTGCCAGCAGCCCTGGTACTAGCTATGGCTACACCTTC. This translates into CASSPGTSYGYTF.

The rearrangement uses TRBV27 and TRBJ2-4, with D hard to call. The CDR3 loop spans 13 amino acids. Trimming removed 4 bases from V and 7 bases from J, with 11 bases in between. Per the germline V gene, CDR1 is MNHEY and CDR2 is SMNVEV (reference sequence). DNA of the CDR3: TGTGCCAGCAGTTCACCCCAGTTGAACATTCAGTACTTC. Translating it yields CASSSPQLNIQYF.

The V and J genes are TRBV29-1 and TRBJ2-1; 16 bases agree with TRBD2. V lost 5 bases and J lost 2; bases outside the gene matches: 3. CDR3 length: 16 amino acids. Per germline, CDR1 SQVTM and CDR2 ANQGSEA. CDR3 sequence (DNA): TGCAGCGTTCCCGGGACTAGCGGGGGGGCCTACAATGAGCAGTTCTTC. Amino acid sequence: CSVPGTSGGAYNEQFF.

This rearrangement joins TRBV29-1 to TRBJ2-5, with 9 nucleotides matching TRBD1. Germline V gene sequence: CDR1 SQVTM, CDR2 ANQGSEA. J lost 4 bases, V lost 7 bases, and 10 bases had no gene match. There are 14 residues in the CDR3. The CDR3 nucleotides read TGCAGCGGGACACAGGGGGCAGAGGGAGAGACCCAGTACTTC. Its protein is CSGTQGAEGETQYF.

This chain uses TRBV6-5 with TRBJ1-2; the match to TRBD1 covers 11 bases. The trim removed 6 bases at V and 9 bases at J, leaving 6 bases unmatched. The germline V gene encodes CDR1 MNHEY and CDR2 SVGAGI. This CDR3 has 13 amino acids. DNA of the CDR3: TGTGCCAGCAGATGGACAGGGGGCGGGAGCTACACCTTC. Protein sequence: CASRWTGGGSYTF.

V usage is TRBV5-4 and J usage is TRBJ2-2; D might be TRBD1 (6 bases). The CDR3 sequence is 13 residues long. From germline, CDR1 is SGHNT and CDR2 YYREEE (reference sequence). Trimming took 3 bases from V and 6 from J, leaving 9 bases between them. CDR3 amino acids: CASSSGAAGELFF. The CDR3 DNA follows: TGTGCCAGCAGCTCAGGGGCTGCCGGGGAGCTGTTTTTT.

This clone appeared once. The CDR3 coding sequence is TGCAGCGTTGAATCGGACAAAAGCTCCTACAATGAGCAGTTCTTC. It is translated as CSVESDKSSYNEQFF. The chain couples TRBV29-1 to TRBJ2-1; weak D call: TRBD1 (5 bases). This CDR3 contains 15 residues. Between the trimmed V and J ends, which lost 2 bases and 0 bases, there was a span of 11 bases. Germline V lookup: CDR1 SQVTM, CDR2 ANQGSEA.

The chain combines TRBV19 with TRBJ2-7; 11 positions match TRBD1. This CDR3 has 14 amino acids. The V gene's germline CDR1 is LNHDA and CDR2 SQIVND (reference sequence). J lost 4 bases, V lost 5 bases, and 4 bases had no gene match. The CDR3 DNA sequence: TGTGCCAGTAGTCACGGGACAGGGGGTTACGAGCAGTACTTC. Its translation: CASSHGTGGYEQYF.